A single sample gave rise to the 15 T cell receptor beta chains below, sequenced in a study of CD8 T cells in Susac syndrome. When the RNA was reverse transcribed, random hexamers were used with an input of roughly 0.45 to 1 ug. Via MiXCR, TCRdb re-called the immunoSEQ multiplex PCR reads, giving one row per CDR3 protein. Of 170,000 or so distinct CDR3 sequences listed, 85% to 95% are singletons. The specimen was CD4+ T cells from PBMCs. These receptors were obtained from a human donor with Susac syndrome.

The J gene is TRBJ2-1, the V gene TRBV30, with unresolved D. CDR1 is GTSNPN and CDR2 is SVGIG in the germline V gene (reference sequence). This CDR3 is built from 13 residues. The V end was cut by 5 bases, the J end by 1 base, with 9 bases between. This CDR3 is CAWAQTSYNEQFF. CDR3 nucleotides: TGTGCCTGGGCTCAGACGTCCTACAATGAGCAGTTCTTC.

The rearrangement uses TRBV3-1 and TRBJ1-5; TRBD1 is a possible D gene (5 bases). V dropped 3 bases and J dropped 2 bases, with 11 bases sitting between them. This CDR3 has 15 amino acids. Germline values: CDR1 LGHDT, CDR2 YNNKEL (reference sequence). The CDR3 bases are TGTGCCAGCAGCCAGGGGCTAGGAGGCAATCAGCCCCAGCATTTT. This sequence encodes CASSQGLGGNQPQHF.

This clonotype was detected only once. This chain links TRBV7-7 with TRBJ2-3, with TRBD2 matching over 7 bases. After removal of 4 bases from V and 2 bases from J, the junction contained 6 bases not matched to a gene. The germline V gene has CDR1 SSHAT and CDR2 FNYEAQ (reference sequence). CDR3 size: 15 residues. The CDR3 loop is CASSYSSGPTDTQYF. The CDR3 coding sequence is TGTGCCAGCAGCTATTCTAGCGGACCCACAGATACGCAGTATTTT.

The chain joins TRBV3-1 to TRBJ2-3; possibly TRBD1 for D (6 bases). V was pared by 3 bases and J by 3 bases, with 19 bases between. This CDR3 has 17 residues. CDR1 is LGHDT, CDR2 YNNKEL, per germline (reference sequence). In nucleotides, the CDR3 is TGTGCCAGCAGCCAGGAAAGTCCGGGACACAGGACAGATACGCAGTATTTT. This sequence encodes CASSQESPGHRTDTQYF.

This rearrangement joins TRBV28 to TRBJ2-3; D is uncertain. V lost 5 bases, J lost 4 bases, and 13 bases lay in between. This CDR3 comprises 14 residues. Germline V gives CDR1 MDHEN, CDR2 SYDVKM. The CDR3 DNA follows: TGTGCCAGCAGTCCAGCCAATCTAGCAGATACGCAGTATTTT. It translates to CASSPANLADTQYF.

The chain recombines TRBV30 with TRBJ1-2; 9 bases agree with TRBD1. CDR3 length equals 14 residues. With 2 bases clipped from V and 4 bases from J, the junction kept 5 bases outside the gene matches. Germline-derived CDR1 and CDR2 are GTSNPN and SVGIG (reference sequence). The CDR3 coding sequence is TGTGCCTGGAGTATGACAGGGGGTATCTATGGCTACACCTTC. Translated, it gives CAWSMTGGIYGYTF.

The CDR3 protein is CASSAGGENSYEQYF. The DNA of the CDR3 is TGTGCCAGTAGTGCTGGGGGGGAGAACTCCTACGAGCAGTACTTC. This chain uses TRBV19 with TRBJ2-7; 7 nucleotides line up with TRBD2. Germline V lookup: CDR1 LNHDA, CDR2 SQIVND (reference sequence). The CDR3 is 15 amino acids. V gave up 5 bases and J gave up 0 bases; unmatched junction bases: 7.

The rearrangement joins TRBV14 to TRBJ1-2; D is ambiguous. Looked up from germline, CDR1 is SGHDN and CDR2 is FVKESK. The CDR3 contains 14 residues. V was clipped by 0 bases and J by 7 bases, with 12 bases between them. The CDR3 nucleotides read TGTGCCAGCAGCCAAGACCGGGTGTCTATTGGCTACACCTTC. Translated: CASSQDRVSIGYTF.

This clonotype was found once. V and J are TRBV18 and TRBJ2-7; 11 positions agree with TRBD2. V gave up 1 base and J gave up 5 bases; unmatched junction bases: 4. Germline V gene sequence: CDR1 KGHSH, CDR2 LQKENI. This CDR3 spans 15 amino acids. CDR3 DNA sequence: TGTGCCAGCTCACCACGACTAGCGGGAAGGGACGAGCAGTACTTC. This encodes CASSPRLAGRDEQYF.

The rearrangement links TRBV20-1 to TRBJ2-1; perhaps D is TRBD1 or TRBD2 (5 bases each). The CDR3 has 17 residues. The germline CDR1 and CDR2 sequences are DFQATT and SNEGSKA (reference sequence). V gave up 6 bases and J gave up 4 bases, with 25 bases separating them. The CDR3 loop reads CSARGALPASNYNEQFF. For the CDR3, the DNA is TGCAGTGCCCGAGGGGCTCTACCCGCCTCCAATTACAATGAGCAGTTCTTC.

This sequence joins TRBV12-3 or TRBV12-4 and TRBJ2-1, with D possibly TRBD1 on 5 matching bases. This CDR3 contains 12 residues. V lost 5 bases, J lost 9 bases, and 11 bases lay in between. As DNA, the CDR3 is TGTGCCAGCAGTCTCGACAGTTTTGAGCAGTTCTTC. This gives the protein CASSLDSFEQFF.

This rearrangement joins TRBV2 to TRBJ2-1; 11 nucleotides align to TRBD2. The CDR3 spans 14 residues. With V trimmed by 7 bases and J by 5 bases, 4 bases remained unmatched. CDR1 SNHLY and CDR2 FYNNEI come from the germline V gene. CDR3 amino acids: CASNPGLADNEQFF. The CDR3, as DNA: TGTGCCAGCAACCCGGGACTAGCGGACAATGAGCAGTTCTTC.

This clonotype was seen only a few times. For the CDR3, the DNA is TGCGCCAGCAGCTTGGAGGGTCGGAATCAGCCCCAGCATTTT. Translated, it gives CASSLEGRNQPQHF. The rearrangement joins TRBV5-1 to TRBJ1-5; D is unresolved. V was pared by 0 bases and J by 4 bases, with 8 bases between. The CDR3 consists of 14 residues. Looked up from germline, CDR1 is SGHRS and CDR2 is YFSETQ.

The rearrangement joins TRBV30 to TRBJ2-1; D unresolved. With 3 bases removed from V and 4 bases from J, the gap between germline ends came to 4 bases. Germline V CDR1 and CDR2: GTSNPN, SVGIG (reference sequence). The CDR3 is 11 amino acids. The CDR3, as DNA: TGTGCCTGGAGAGGGTACAATGAGCAGTTCTTC. This translates into CAWRGYNEQFF. The entire variable domain, with the rest obtained from reference TRBV30 and TRBJ2-1, is as follows: SQTIHQWPATLVQPVGSPLSLECTVEGTSNPNLYWYRQAAGRGLQLLFYSVGIGQISSEVPQNLSASRPQDRQFILSSKKLLLSDSGFYLCAWRGYNEQFFGPGTRLTVL.

This clonotype was detected only once. This sequence joins TRBV7-3 and TRBJ1-1; D is unresolved. Germline V gene data show CDR1 as SGHTA and CDR2 as FQGTGA. V was trimmed by 5 bases and J by 6 bases, leaving 19 bases between them. The CDR3 runs to 15 residues. CDR3 sequence (DNA): TGTGCCAGCAGCCCCACCGGGCCAAATCACGCTGAAGCTTTCTTT. Protein product: CASSPTGPNHAEAFF.